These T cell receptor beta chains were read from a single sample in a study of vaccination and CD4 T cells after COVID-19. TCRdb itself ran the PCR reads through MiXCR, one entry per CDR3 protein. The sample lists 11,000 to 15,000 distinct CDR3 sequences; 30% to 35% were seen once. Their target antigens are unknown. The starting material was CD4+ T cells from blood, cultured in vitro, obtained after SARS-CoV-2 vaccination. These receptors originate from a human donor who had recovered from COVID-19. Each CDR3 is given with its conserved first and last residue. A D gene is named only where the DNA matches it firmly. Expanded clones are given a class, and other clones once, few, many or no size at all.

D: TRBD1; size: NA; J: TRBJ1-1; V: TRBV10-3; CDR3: CAISGQGLRDTEAFF; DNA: TGTGCCATCAGTGGACAGGGGCTCAGGGACACTGAAGCTTTCTTT
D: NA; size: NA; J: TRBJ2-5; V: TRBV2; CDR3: CASSEGETQYF; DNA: TGTGCCAGCAGTGAAGGAGAGACCCAGTACTTC
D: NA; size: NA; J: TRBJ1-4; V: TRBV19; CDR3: CASRDREKLFF; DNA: TGTGCCAGTAGGGACAGAGAAAAACTGTTTTTT
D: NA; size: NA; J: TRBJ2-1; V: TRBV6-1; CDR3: CTSRWLAEQFF; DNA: TGTACCAGCAGATGGCTAGCGGAGCAGTTCTTC
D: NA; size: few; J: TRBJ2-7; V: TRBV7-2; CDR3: CASSSYSSYEQYF; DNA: TGTGCCAGCAGCTCCTATAGCTCCTACGAGCAGTACTTC
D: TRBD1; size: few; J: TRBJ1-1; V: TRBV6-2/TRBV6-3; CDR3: CASIRDSVNTEAFF; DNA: TGTGCCAGCATTAGGGACAGCGTGAACACTGAAGCTTTCTTT
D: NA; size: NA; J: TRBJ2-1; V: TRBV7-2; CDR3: CASSLEARLQQFF; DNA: TGTGCCAGCAGCTTAGAGGCCAGGCTCCAGCAGTTCTTC
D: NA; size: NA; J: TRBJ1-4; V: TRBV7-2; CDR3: CASSIDSGNEKLFF; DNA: TGTGCCAGCAGCATTGACAGCGGTAATGAAAAACTGTTTTTT
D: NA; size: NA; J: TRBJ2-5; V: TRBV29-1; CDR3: CSVAGVGETQYF; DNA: TGCAGCGTAGCAGGGGTGGGAGAGACCCAGTACTTC
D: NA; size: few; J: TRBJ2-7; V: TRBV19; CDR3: CASRGDRQSSYEQYF; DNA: TGTGCCAGTAGGGGGGACCGCCAGTCCTCCTACGAGCAGTACTTC
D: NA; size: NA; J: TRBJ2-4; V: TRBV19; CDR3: CASSRGGQAKNIQYF; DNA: TGTGCCAGTAGTAGGGGGGGCCAGGCCAAAAACATTCAGTACTTC
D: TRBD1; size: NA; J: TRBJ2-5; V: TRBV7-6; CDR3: CASSLGGPDRGQETQYF; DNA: TGTGCCAGCAGCTTAGGGGGGCCGGACAGGGGACAAGAGACCCAGTACTTC
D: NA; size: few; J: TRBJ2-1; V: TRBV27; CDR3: CASGIARLGSYNEQFF; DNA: TGTGCCAGCGGGATAGCGCGATTAGGCTCCTACAATGAGCAGTTCTTC
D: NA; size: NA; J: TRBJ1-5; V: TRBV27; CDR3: CASSPRVDGNQPQHF; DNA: TGTGCCAGCAGTCCCAGGGTCGATGGCAATCAGCCCCAGCATTTT
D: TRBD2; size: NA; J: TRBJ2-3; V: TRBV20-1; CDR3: CSASLRTSGTTDTQYF; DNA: TGCAGTGCTTCCCTTCGGACTAGCGGAACCACAGATACGCAGTATTTT